Below, 19 T cell receptor beta chains from the same sample are listed, as sequenced in a study of blood T cell repertoires in COVID-19. The repertoire was sequenced with immunoSEQ multiplex PCR; TCRdb's copy has only in-frame clones and lacks some. This table has roughly 200,000 clones, approximately 83% appearing once. The sample taken for sequencing was peripheral blood. These receptor sequences come from a man between 45 and 60 years old with active or convalescent COVID-19.

To note about this clone: A much larger clone is a single base away; this may be a read error. The rearrangement joins TRBV11-3 to TRBJ1-6; TRBD1 aligns across 7 bases. V lost 5 bases, J lost 5 bases, and 3 bases stayed unmatched. Looked up from germline, CDR1 is SGHNT and CDR2 is YENEEA. CDR3 length: 14 residues. This chain's CDR3 is CASSAGTDNSPLHF. For the CDR3, the DNA is TGTGCCAGCAGCGCCGGGACAGATAATTCACCCCTCCACTTT.

V is TRBV4-2 and J is TRBJ2-3, with 8 bases that match TRBD2. The CDR3 length is 15 residues. Germline CDR1 is LGHNA and CDR2 is YNFKEQ. V lost 3 bases to trimming and J lost 2 bases; unmatched junction nucleotides: 4. Here the CDR3 DNA reads TGTGCCAGCAGCCATCTGCGGGGGGACACAGATACGCAGTATTTT. Translating it yields CASSHLRGDTDTQYF.

This clone showed up just once. The chain links TRBV15 to TRBJ1-2; no clear D gene. Germline values: CDR1 LNHNV, CDR2 YYDKDF (reference sequence). Trimming left V 3 bases short and J 7 bases short, with 15 bases between. The CDR3 sequence is 14 residues long. The CDR3 is CATSREIGGVGYTF. Written as DNA, the CDR3 is TGTGCCACCAGCAGGGAGATCGGCGGGGTTGGCTACACCTTC.

This clone was counted only a few times. The CDR3 nucleotides are TGTGCCAGCGGAGGCAATCAGCCCCAGCATTTT. It yields the protein CASGGNQPQHF. The chain couples TRBV6-5 to TRBJ1-5; D ambiguous. The ends were cut back, 8 bases at V and 2 bases at J, with 4 bases in the middle. Germline V lookup: CDR1 MNHEY, CDR2 SVGAGI. There are 11 residues in the CDR3.

At least ten counts were recorded for this clone. J is TRBJ1-1 and V is TRBV30; unclear D gene. Trimming removed 2 bases from V and 6 bases from J, with 7 bases in between. Per germline, CDR1 GTSNPN and CDR2 SVGIG (reference sequence). The CDR3 sequence is 11 residues long. The CDR3 here is CAWSLQSEAFF. CDR3 in DNA: TGTGCCTGGAGTTTGCAGTCTGAAGCTTTCTTT. Full variable domain (missing parts from reference TRBV30 and TRBJ1-1): SQTIHQWPATLVQPVGSPLSLECTVEGTSNPNLYWYRQAAGRGLQLLFYSVGIGQISSEVPQNLSASRPQDRQFILSSKKLLLSDSGFYLCAWSLQSEAFFGQGTRLTVV.

The gene calls are TRBV7-6 and TRBJ2-3; TRBD2 matches 13 bases. CDR3 length equals 16 residues. V was pared by 0 bases and J by 3 bases, with 0 bases of the junction left unmatched. Per the germline V gene, CDR1 is SGHVS and CDR2 is FNYEAQ. The CDR3 DNA sequence: TGTGCCAGCAGCTTAGCGACTAGCGGGGGGACAGATACGCAGTATTTT. Translated: CASSLATSGGTDTQYF.

The chain employs TRBV3-1 (or the pseudogene TRBV3-2) and TRBJ1-3, with no clear D. Trimming removed 5 bases from V and 3 bases from J, with 11 bases in between. The germline gives CDR1 LGHDT, CDR2 YNNKEL (reference sequence). This CDR3 contains 14 residues. CDR3 amino acids: CASSVGLSGNTIYF. The CDR3 DNA sequence: TGTGCCAGCAGCGTCGGGTTGAGTGGAAACACCATATATTTT.

The chain links TRBV5-4 to TRBJ2-2; possible D gene TRBD1, 6 bases. Germline values: CDR1 SGHNT, CDR2 YYREEE (reference sequence). The CDR3 length is 14 residues. V dropped 5 bases and J dropped 5 bases, with 13 bases sitting between them. The CDR3 is CASRSGAMTGELFF. The CDR3 DNA sequence: TGTGCCAGCAGGTCAGGGGCCATGACCGGGGAGCTGTTTTTT.

The J gene is TRBJ2-5, the V gene TRBV7-7, with TRBD2 matching 14 bases. The CDR3 runs 16 residues. The junction had 3 bases not matched to a gene; V was cut back by 4 bases and J by 2 bases. Germline CDR1 reads SSHAT; CDR2 reads FNYEAQ (reference sequence). The CDR3 DNA reads as TGTGCCAGCAGCTGGGGACTAGCGGGGGCTCAAGAGACCCAGTACTTC. As protein: CASSWGLAGAQETQYF.

The genes are TRBV21-1 and TRBJ2-7; the D call in the table, TRBD2, was not verified against the DNA. TRBV21-1 is a recognized pseudogene. The CDR3 is made up of 14 amino acids. CDR3 sequence: CASSPSPTRNEQYF. The CDR3 bases are TGTGCCAGCAGCCCAAGCCCGACTCGGAACGAGCAGTACTTC.

The chain uses TRBV2 and TRBJ2-7; TRBD1 aligns across 9 bases. V gave up 6 bases and J gave up 5 bases; unmatched junction bases: 11. Germline V gene data show CDR1 as SNHLY and CDR2 as FYNNEI. The CDR3 is made up of 15 amino acids. CDR3 DNA sequence: TGTGCCAGCAGCGAGGACAGGGGCGCGCGTAACGAGCAGTACTTC. Protein: CASSEDRGARNEQYF.

This chain joins TRBV6-4 and TRBJ1-5, with a tentative D call TRBD1 (5 bases). This CDR3 is built from 13 residues. CDR1 is MRHNA and CDR2 is SNTAGT in the germline V gene. Trimming removed 6 bases from V and 8 bases from J, with 14 bases in between. CDR3 nucleotides: TGTGCCAGCAGAAAGGGGAACTGGAAGCCCCAGCATTTT. Translation gives CASRKGNWKPQHF.

In the case of this clone: The sample holds other DNA sequences that translate to the same CDR3. V usage is TRBV18 and J usage is TRBJ2-5; D is unresolved. Per the germline V gene, CDR1 is KGHSH and CDR2 is LQKENI. The CDR3 consists of 12 residues. The ends were cut back, 6 bases at V and 0 bases at J, with 5 bases in the middle. The CDR3 DNA follows: TGTGCCAGCTCCCCTAACCAAGAGACCCAGTACTTC. This translates into CASSPNQETQYF.

Only one count was recorded for this clone. This chain joins TRBV2 and TRBJ1-5; D gene uncertain. The CDR3 extends over 13 amino acids. V was cut by 2 bases and J by 7 bases, with 9 bases left in between. The germline CDR1 and CDR2 sequences are SNHLY and FYNNEI. CDR3 in DNA: TGTGCCAGCAGTGAACGGGAGTACCAGCCCCAGCATTTT. Its translation: CASSEREYQPQHF.

J is TRBJ2-7 and V is TRBV28; D gene unclear. CDR1 is MDHEN, CDR2 SYDVKM, per germline. V was cut by 2 bases and J by 3 bases, with 8 bases left in between. CDR3 size: 13 residues. CDR3 nucleotides: TGTGCCAGCAGTTTAGATCCCTACTACGAGCAGTACTTC. Its translation is CASSLDPYYEQYF. Full variable domain (outside the CDR3, taken from reference TRBV28 and TRBJ2-7): DVKVTQSSRYLVKRTGEKVFLECVQDMDHENMFWYRQDPGLGLRLIYFSYDVKMKEKGDIPEGYSVSREKKERFSLILESASTNQTSMYLCASSLDPYYEQYFGPGTRLTVT.

The rearrangement joins TRBV3-1 (or the pseudogene TRBV3-2) to TRBJ2-3; no clear D. The CDR3 contains 16 residues. Trimming pared 0 bases from V and 4 bases from J, leaving 14 bases between. Germline V lookup: CDR1 LGHDT, CDR2 YNNKEL (reference sequence). The CDR3 protein is CASSQDEAPMPDTQYF. For the CDR3, the DNA is TGTGCCAGCAGCCAAGATGAAGCACCGATGCCAGATACGCAGTATTTT.

This clone has only one observation. V and J are TRBV4-2 and TRBJ2-7; D is ambiguous. The CDR3 sequence is 16 residues long. The germline V gene has CDR1 LGHNA and CDR2 YNFKEQ. Trimming pared 1 base from V and 6 bases from J, leaving 19 bases between. CDR3 bases: TGTGCCAGCAGCCAAGCCCCTGGCTTCGTTGAAACCGAGCAGTACTTC. This gives the protein CASSQAPGFVETEQYF.

This chain connects TRBV9 to TRBJ1-5, with D perhaps matching TRBD1 (6 bases). In germline, CDR1 is SGDLS, CDR2 YYNGEE. CDR3 length: 15 residues. V was cut by 4 bases and J by 4 bases, with 15 bases left in between. The CDR3 region is CASSPSGHVNQPQHF. The DNA for the CDR3 is TGTGCCAGCAGCCCATCGGGACACGTTAATCAGCCCCAGCATTTT. The full variable domain, with the rest looked up from reference TRBV9 and TRBJ1-5, is DSGVTQTPKHLITATGQRVTLRCSPRSGDLSVYWYQQSLDQGLQFLIQYYNGEERAKGNILERFSAQQFPDLHSELNLSSLELGDSALYFCASSPSGHVNQPQHFGDGTRLSIL.

This clone has just one count. The chain carries TRBV29-1 and TRBJ2-7, with TRBD2 matching over 11 bases. The CDR3 length is 16 residues. V was pared by 0 bases and J by 2 bases, with 6 bases of the junction left unmatched. Germline CDR1 is SQVTM and CDR2 is ANQGSEA. This chain's CDR3 is CSVEDSGGAEPYEQYF. CDR3 coding DNA: TGCAGCGTTGAAGATAGCGGGGGGGCAGAACCCTACGAGCAGTACTTC.